The 4 T cell receptor beta chains below were found in one sample sequenced in a study of tissue T cells after allogeneic stem cell transplantation. Using immunoSEQ multiplex PCR, the repertoire was profiled, and TCRdb retains in-frame clones only, with some absent. The data show 7,500 to 9,500 clones, with approximately 50% seen just once and approximately 7.4% held by the top ten. Time point denoted: mouse harvest day 7 after allogeneic transplant. Tail vein injection delivered 10^7 T-cell-depleted bone marrow cells and 10^6 splenic CD5+ T cells. Material: gut tissue. The source of these receptors is a female BALB/c mouse given C57BL/6 T cells with graft-versus-host disease after an allogeneic hematopoietic cell transplant.

This clone came up a few times. The gene symbols are mouse symbols. Sequencing ends 1 residue short of the CDR3 end; the germline J gene provides the rest. This chain uses TRBV30 with TRBJ1-2, with D unresolved. The CDR3 covers 9 residues. The V gene's germline CDR1 is SQVVS and CDR2 ANEGSEA. CDR3 bases read: TGTACCCCAGACTCCGACTACACC. Protein sequence: CTPDSDYT. The CDR3 in its entirety is CTPDSDYTF.

Note on this clone: Gene names and germline match the mouse. CDR3 bases read: TGTGCCAGCAGTCGACAGATTAACCAAGACACCCAGTAC. The encoded protein is CASSRQINQDTQY. The CDR3 as a whole reads CASSRQINQDTQYF. V is TRBV26 and J is TRBJ2-5, with D possibly TRBD1 on 5 matching bases. The sequenced fragment ends 1 residue before the CDR3 boundary, so the rest is inferred from the germline J gene. The V and J ends lost 4 bases and 0 bases respectively, with 8 bases between them. The CDR3 spans 14 residues. Germline CDR1 KGHPV, CDR2 FQNQEV (reference sequence).

With respect to this clone: Genes and germline are mouse. From the germline J gene comes the end of the CDR3, since the read stops 1 residue before it. J is TRBJ2-1 and V is TRBV13-1; perhaps D is TRBD1 or TRBD2 (6 bases each). The V end was cut by 2 bases, the J end by 3 bases, with 9 bases between. CDR1 is NSHNY and CDR2 is SYGAGN in the germline V gene. CDR3 length equals 14 residues. CDR3 protein: CASSDGGAYAEQFF. The DNA read from the CDR3 is TGTGCCAGCAGTGACGGGGGCGCCTATGCTGAGCAGTTC.

Concerning this clone itself: The genes and germline here are from mouse. Read data end 1 residue before the CDR3 end; the end is taken from the germline J gene. The gene calls are TRBV26 and TRBJ2-7, with D possibly matching TRBD1 (6 bases). Germline loops: CDR1 KGHPV, CDR2 FQNQEV (reference sequence). CDR3 length equals 14 residues. Between the trimmed V and J ends, which lost 3 bases and 0 bases, there was a span of 9 bases. The CDR3 bases that were read are TGTGCCAGCAGTCTAACAGGGAGCTCCTATGAACAGTAC. It codes for CASSLTGSSYEQY. The full CDR3 protein reads CASSLTGSSYEQYF.